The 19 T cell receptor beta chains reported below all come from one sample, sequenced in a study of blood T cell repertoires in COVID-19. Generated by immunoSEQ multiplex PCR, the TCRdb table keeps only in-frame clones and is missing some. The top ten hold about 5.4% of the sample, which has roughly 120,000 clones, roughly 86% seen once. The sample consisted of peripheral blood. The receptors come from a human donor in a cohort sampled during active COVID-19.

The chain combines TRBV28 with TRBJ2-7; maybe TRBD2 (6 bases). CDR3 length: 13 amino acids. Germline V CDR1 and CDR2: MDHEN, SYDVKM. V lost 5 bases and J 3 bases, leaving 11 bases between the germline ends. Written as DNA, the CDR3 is TGTGCCAGCAGTGGCCGGACTATCTACGAGCAGTACTTC. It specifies CASSGRTIYEQYF. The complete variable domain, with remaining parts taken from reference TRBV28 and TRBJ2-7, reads DVKVTQSSRYLVKRTGEKVFLECVQDMDHENMFWYRQDPGLGLRLIYFSYDVKMKEKGDIPEGYSVSREKKERFSLILESASTNQTSMYLCASSGRTIYEQYFGPGTRLTVT.

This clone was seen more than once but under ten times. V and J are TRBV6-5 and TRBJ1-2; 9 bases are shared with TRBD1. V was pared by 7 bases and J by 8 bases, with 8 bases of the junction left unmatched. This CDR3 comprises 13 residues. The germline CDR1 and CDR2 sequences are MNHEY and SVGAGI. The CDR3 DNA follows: TGTGCCAGCACCCTTTGGACAGGGGCCGGCTACACCTTC. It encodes CASTLWTGAGYTF.

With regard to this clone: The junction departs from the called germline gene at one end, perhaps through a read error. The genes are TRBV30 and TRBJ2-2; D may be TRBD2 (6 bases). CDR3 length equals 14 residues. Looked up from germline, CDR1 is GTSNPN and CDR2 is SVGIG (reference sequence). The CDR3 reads CAWRWGRNAGELFF. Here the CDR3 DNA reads TGTGCCTGGAGGTGGGGGAGGAACGCCGGGGAGCTGTTTTTT.

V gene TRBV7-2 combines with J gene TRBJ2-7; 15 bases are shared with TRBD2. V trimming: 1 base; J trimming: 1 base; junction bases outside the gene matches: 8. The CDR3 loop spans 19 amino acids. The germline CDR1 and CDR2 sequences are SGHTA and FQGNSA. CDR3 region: CASSLVAGLAGGGSYEQYF. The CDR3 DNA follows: TGTGCCAGCAGCTTAGTAGCGGGACTAGCGGGAGGTGGGTCCTACGAGCAGTACTTC. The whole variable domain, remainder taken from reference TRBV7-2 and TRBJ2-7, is GAGVSQSPSNKVTEKGKDVELRCDPISGHTALYWYRQSLGQGLEFLIYFQGNSAPDKSGLPSDRFSAERTGGSVSTLTIQRTQQEDSAVYLCASSLVAGLAGGGSYEQYFGPGTRLTVT.

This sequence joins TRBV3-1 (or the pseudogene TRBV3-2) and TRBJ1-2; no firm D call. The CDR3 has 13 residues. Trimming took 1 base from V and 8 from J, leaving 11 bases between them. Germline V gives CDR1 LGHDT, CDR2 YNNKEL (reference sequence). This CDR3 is CASSQVEDSGYTF. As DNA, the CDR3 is TGTGCCAGCAGCCAAGTGGAAGATAGCGGCTACACCTTC.

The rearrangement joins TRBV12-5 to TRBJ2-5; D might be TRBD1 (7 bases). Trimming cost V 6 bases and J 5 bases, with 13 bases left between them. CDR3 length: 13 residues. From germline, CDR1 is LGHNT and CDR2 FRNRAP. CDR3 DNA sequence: TGTGCTAGTGGGGCGGGGACAGCGGAGACCCAGTACTTC. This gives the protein CASGAGTAETQYF.

CDR3 coding DNA: TGCGCCAGCAGCCAAGGGGACATGAGCACAGATACGCAGTATTTT. Amino acid sequence: CASSQGDMSTDTQYF. V gene TRBV4-1 combines with J gene TRBJ2-3; TRBD1 is a possible D gene (6 bases). V lost 1 base and J lost 0, with 8 bases in between. Germline assignment: CDR1 MGHRA and CDR2 YSYEKL. The CDR3 covers 15 residues.

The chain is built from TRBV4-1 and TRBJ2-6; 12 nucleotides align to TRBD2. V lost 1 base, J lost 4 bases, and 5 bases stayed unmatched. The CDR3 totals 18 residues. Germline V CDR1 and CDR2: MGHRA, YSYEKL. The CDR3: CASSQASGRASGANVLTF. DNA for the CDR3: TGCGCCAGCAGCCAAGCTAGCGGGAGGGCGTCGGGGGCCAACGTCCTGACTTTC.

The chain's CDR3 is CASSQGLARSTDTQYF. The CDR3 nucleotides are TGTGCCAGCAGCCAGGGACTAGCGAGGAGCACAGATACGCAGTATTTT. This chain joins TRBV11-3 and TRBJ2-3; 10 nucleotides align to TRBD2. V lost 5 bases to trimming and J lost 0 bases; unmatched junction nucleotides: 5. CDR3 length: 16 amino acids. The germline V gene encodes CDR1 SGHNT and CDR2 YENEEA.

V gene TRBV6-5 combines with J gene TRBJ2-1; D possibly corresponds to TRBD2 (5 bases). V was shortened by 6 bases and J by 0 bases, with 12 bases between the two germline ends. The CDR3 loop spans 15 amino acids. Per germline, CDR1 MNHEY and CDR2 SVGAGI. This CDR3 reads CASRAPGSSYNEQFF. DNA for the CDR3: TGTGCCAGCAGAGCGCCGGGGAGCTCCTACAATGAGCAGTTCTTC.

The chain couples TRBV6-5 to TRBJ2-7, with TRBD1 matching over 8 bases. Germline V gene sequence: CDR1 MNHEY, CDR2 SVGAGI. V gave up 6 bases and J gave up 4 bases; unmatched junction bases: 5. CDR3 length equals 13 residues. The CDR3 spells CASRGTGRYEQYF. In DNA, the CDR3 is TGTGCCAGCAGGGGGACAGGTCGGTACGAGCAGTACTTC.

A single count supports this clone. Here the CDR3 reads CAWSVRRPEAFF. The CDR3, as DNA: TGTGCCTGGAGTGTAAGGAGGCCTGAAGCTTTCTTT. V is TRBV30 and J is TRBJ1-1; D ambiguous. Trimming took off 0 bases at V and 6 bases at J, with 8 bases between the two ends. The CDR3 runs to 12 residues. Germline-derived CDR1 and CDR2 are GTSNPN and SVGIG (reference sequence).

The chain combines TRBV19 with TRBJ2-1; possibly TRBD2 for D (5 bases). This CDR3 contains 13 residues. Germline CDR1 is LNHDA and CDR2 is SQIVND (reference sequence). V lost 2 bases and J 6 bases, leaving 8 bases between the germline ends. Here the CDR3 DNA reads TGTGCCAGTAGTATAAAGAGCGGCAATGAGCAGTTCTTC. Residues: CASSIKSGNEQFF.

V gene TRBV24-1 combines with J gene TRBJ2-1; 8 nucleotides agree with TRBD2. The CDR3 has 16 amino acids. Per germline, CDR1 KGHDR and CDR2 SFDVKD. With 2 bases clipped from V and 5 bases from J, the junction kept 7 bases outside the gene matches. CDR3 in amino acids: CATSDWLAGFHNEQFF. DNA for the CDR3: TGTGCCACCAGTGATTGGCTAGCGGGTTTCCACAATGAGCAGTTCTTC.

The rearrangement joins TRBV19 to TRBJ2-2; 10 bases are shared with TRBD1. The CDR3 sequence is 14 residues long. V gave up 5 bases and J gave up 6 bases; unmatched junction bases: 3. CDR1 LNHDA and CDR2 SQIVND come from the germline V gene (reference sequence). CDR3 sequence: CASSSGQGAGELFF. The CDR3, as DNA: TGTGCCAGTAGTTCAGGACAGGGGGCCGGGGAGCTGTTTTTT.

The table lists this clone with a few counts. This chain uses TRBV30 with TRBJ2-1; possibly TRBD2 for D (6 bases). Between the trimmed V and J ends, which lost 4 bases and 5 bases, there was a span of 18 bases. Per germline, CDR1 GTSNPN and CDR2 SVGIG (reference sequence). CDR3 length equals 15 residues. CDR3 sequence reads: CAWNNGRDSNNEQFF. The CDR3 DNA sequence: TGTGCCTGGAACAACGGCCGGGACTCAAACAATGAGCAGTTCTTC. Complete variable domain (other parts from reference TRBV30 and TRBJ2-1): SQTIHQWPATLVQPVGSPLSLECTVEGTSNPNLYWYRQAAGRGLQLLFYSVGIGQISSEVPQNLSASRPQDRQFILSSKKLLLSDSGFYLCAWNNGRDSNNEQFFGPGTRLTVL.

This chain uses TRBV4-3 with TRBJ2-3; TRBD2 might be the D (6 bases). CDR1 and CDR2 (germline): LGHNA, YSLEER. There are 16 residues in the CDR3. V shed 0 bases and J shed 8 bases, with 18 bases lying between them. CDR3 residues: CASSQDRYGGVGTQYF. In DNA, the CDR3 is TGCGCCAGCAGCCAAGATAGGTACGGGGGAGTTGGTACGCAGTATTTT.

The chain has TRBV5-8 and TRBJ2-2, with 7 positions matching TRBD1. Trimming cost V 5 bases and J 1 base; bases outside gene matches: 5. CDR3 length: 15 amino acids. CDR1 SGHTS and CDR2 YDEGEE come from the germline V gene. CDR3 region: CASSYRGRNTGELFF. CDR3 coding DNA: TGTGCCAGCAGTTACAGGGGCAGGAACACCGGGGAGCTGTTTTTT. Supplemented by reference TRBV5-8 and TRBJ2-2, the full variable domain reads EAGVTQSPTHLIKTRGQQATLRCSPISGHTSVYWYQQALGLGLQFLLWYDEGEERNRGNFPPRFSGRQFPNYSSELNVNALELEDSALYLCASSYRGRNTGELFFGEGSRLTVL.

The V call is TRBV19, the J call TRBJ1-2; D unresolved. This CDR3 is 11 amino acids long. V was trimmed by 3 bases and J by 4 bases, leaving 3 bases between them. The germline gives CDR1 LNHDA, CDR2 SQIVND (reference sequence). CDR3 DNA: TGTGCCAGTAGTATCGGCTATGGCTACACCTTC. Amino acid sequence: CASSIGYGYTF.